The T cell receptor (beta chain) under discussion was sequenced for a study of CD8+ T cells in alopecia areata. Germline loops: CDR1 MNHEY, CDR2 SMNVEV (reference sequence). J gave up 1 base and V 5 bases, and 14 bases lay outside the gene matches. The CDR3 runs 19 residues. Extracted RNA was reverse transcribed into cDNA, the sequencing template. Some clones are missing from TCRdb's copy, which holds only in-frame ones; the method was immunoSEQ multiplex PCR. The table records roughly 220,000 clones, approximately 38% of them present only once. The treatment denotes: oral pan-JAK inhibitor, 5-10 mg twice daily.

V and J are TRBV27 and TRBJ1-5; 10 nucleotides match TRBD1. The sequenced sample was CD4+ T cells sorted from blood, obtained at roughly week 30, from a patient treated with tofacitinib. The receptor's source is a human donor with alopecia areata. The CDR3 spells CASSPRMTGGKRSNQPQHF. The CDR3 nucleotides read TGTGCCAGCAGTCCTAGAATGACAGGGGGCAAACGAAGCAATCAGCCCCAGCATTTT.